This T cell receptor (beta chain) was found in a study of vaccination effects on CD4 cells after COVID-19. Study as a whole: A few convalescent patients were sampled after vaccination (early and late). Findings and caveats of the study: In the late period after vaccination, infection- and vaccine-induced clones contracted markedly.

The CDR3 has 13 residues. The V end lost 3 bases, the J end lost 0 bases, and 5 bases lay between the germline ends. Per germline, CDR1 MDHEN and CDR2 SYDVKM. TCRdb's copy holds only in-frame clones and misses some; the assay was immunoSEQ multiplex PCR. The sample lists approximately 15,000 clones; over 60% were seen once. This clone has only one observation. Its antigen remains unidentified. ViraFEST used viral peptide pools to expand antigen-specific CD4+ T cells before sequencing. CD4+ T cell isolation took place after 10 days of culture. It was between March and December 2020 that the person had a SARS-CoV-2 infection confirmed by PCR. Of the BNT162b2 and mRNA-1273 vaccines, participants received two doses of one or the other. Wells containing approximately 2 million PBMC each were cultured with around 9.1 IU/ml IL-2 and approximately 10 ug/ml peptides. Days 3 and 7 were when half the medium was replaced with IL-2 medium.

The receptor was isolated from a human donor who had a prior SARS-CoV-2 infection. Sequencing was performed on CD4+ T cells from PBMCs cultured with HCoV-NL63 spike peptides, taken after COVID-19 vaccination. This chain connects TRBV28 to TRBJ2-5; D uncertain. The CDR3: CASSLTYQETQYF. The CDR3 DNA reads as TGTGCCAGCAGTTTGACATACCAAGAGACCCAGTACTTC.